The T cell receptor beta chain under discussion was sequenced for a study of blood T cell repertoires in COVID-19 (dated by TCRdb to the early 2020s). Regarding the complete study: Samples covering the acute and convalescent phases of COVID-19 were provided by collaborators in the United States, Italy and Spain. Samples came from the ongoing ImmuneRACE study (first 160 participants) plus 1,254 subjects from 6 global collaborators. A de-identified subject ID, COVID-19 status, age in years and sex were almost always included in the sample metadata. The repertoires were released in a freely available public database intended as a resource for research on the immune response to SARS-CoV-2. Deeply sampled blood TCRbeta repertoires from subjects exposed to, actively infected with, or recovered from COVID-19 were included in the dataset. Where HLA class I and class II types were available, the types were taken from metadata supplied by the sample provider, not from assay-based typing. The prospective study material was composed of cDNA or gDNA derived from T cells, B-cell-depleted T cells, or PBMCs. Paper-wide results and their limitations: How much clinical and demographic metadata was included differed by source and by participant, and the metadata was provided uncurated.

After removal of 5 bases from V and 3 bases from J, the junction retains 7 bases not matched to a gene. The CDR3, from cysteine to phenylalanine, totals 15 residues. Only the CDR3 portion is preserved as DNA: 45 bases, with reading frame beginning at the first base. The germline V gene yields MNHEY for CDR1 and SVGEGT for CDR2. TCRbeta CDR3 regions were amplified from genomic DNA using the immunoSEQ Assay, a bias-controlled multiplex PCR. The original pipeline was this. The number of nucleated cells in each sample was estimated by amplification of reference gene primers within the assay. Sequence reads were collapsed and filtered to measure the absolute abundance of every unique TCRbeta CDR3 rearrangement. For each sample, productive Simpson clonality was calculated as the square root of Simpson's diversity index over productive rearrangements. TCRdb retrieved this table from immuneACCESS and kept in-frame rearrangements only. Not all clones are present; in checked studies, unresolved V genes account for under half, and no reason is known for the remainder. The V and J calls and clone size were taken over from that table, and D and trimming were inferred from the DNA. For this sample the table gives around 250,000 clones, of which over 75% were detected only once. The ten top clones hold 2.5% to 3.5% of the sample.

Remarks on this clone: What antigen it recognizes has not been identified. No base quality values were provided; no much bigger clone lies one nucleotide off.

Participants in the prospective study were enrolled through a virtual design, were aged 18 to 89 years, and lived in 24 United States geographic areas. In the prospective study, cohorts were assigned on the basis of participant-reported clinical history obtained from a screening survey and a study questionnaire. A participant counted as exposed if, within 2 weeks of entering the study, that participant had been in contact with someone who had a PCR-confirmed or clinician-diagnosed COVID-19 case. Each participant in the prospective study had whole blood, serum and a nasopharyngeal or oropharyngeal swab collected by mobile phlebotomists. Additional blood draws and questionnaires over an approximately 2-month period could optionally be provided by prospective study participants. Prospective study blood samples were shipped either frozen or at room temperature before DNA extraction.

The origin of this receptor is a woman aged 40 to 55 who had been exposed to COVID-19. Sequencing input: PBMCs or T cells enriched from blood (not recorded which). Recombination joined TRBV6-2 or TRBV6-3 with TRBJ2-3; TRBD2 aligns with 8 central bases. Here is the DNA: TGTGCCAGCAGTCCCCCGGGACTAGGGACAGATACGCAGTATTTT. Its coded protein is CASSPPGLGTDTQYF.